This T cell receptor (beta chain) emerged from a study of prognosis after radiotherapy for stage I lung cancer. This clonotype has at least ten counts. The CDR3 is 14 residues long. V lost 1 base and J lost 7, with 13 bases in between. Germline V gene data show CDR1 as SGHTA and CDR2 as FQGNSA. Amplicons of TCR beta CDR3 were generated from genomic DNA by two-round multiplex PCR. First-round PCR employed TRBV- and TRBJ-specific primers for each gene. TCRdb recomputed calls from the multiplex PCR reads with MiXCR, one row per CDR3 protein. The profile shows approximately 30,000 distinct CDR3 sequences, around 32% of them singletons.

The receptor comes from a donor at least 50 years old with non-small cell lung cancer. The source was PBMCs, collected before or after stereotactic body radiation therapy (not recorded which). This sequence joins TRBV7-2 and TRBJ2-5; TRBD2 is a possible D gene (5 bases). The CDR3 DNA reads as TGTGCCAGCAGCTTAGGAGGTAGCGTGGGGACCCAGTACTTC. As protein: CASSLGGSVGTQYF.